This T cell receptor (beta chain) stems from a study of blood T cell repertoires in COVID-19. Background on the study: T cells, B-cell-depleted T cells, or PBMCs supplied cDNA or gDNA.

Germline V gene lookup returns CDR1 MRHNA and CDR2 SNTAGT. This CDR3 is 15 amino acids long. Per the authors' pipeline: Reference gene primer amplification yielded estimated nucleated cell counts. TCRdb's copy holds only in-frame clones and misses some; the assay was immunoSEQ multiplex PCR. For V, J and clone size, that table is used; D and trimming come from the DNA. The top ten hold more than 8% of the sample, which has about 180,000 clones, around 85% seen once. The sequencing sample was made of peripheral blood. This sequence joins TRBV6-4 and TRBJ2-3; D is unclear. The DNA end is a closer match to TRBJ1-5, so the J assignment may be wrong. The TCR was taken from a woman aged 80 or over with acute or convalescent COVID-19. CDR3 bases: TGTGCCAGCAGTGACGATGTGGCAGGCACAGATACGCAGCATTTT. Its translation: CASSDDVAGTDTQHF.